This T cell receptor (beta chain) was found in a study of blood T cell repertoires in COVID-19. The wider study: Italy, Spain and the United States were the sources of the convalescent and acute COVID-19 samples. Sources were T cells, B-cell-depleted T cells, or PBMCs; the material itself was cDNA or gDNA.

Comment on this clone: At the DNA level, this CDR3 is encoded by other sequences in the same sample as well.

The method was immunoSEQ multiplex PCR; TCRdb's version includes in-frame clones alone and lacks a portion of them. The sample consists of about 180,000 clones, approximately 80% of them appearing once. J gave up 0 bases and V 0 bases, and 1 base lay outside the gene matches. This CDR3 contains 15 residues. Germline lookup yields CDR1 MGHRA and CDR2 YSYEKL. What was sequenced was peripheral blood. This TCR derives from a human donor in a cohort sampled during active COVID-19. V is TRBV4-1 and J is TRBJ1-1, with 7 bases identical to TRBD1. CDR3 region: CASSQDQGVNTEAFF. The DNA of the CDR3 is TGCGCCAGCAGCCAAGATCAGGGGGTGAACACTGAAGCTTTCTTT.